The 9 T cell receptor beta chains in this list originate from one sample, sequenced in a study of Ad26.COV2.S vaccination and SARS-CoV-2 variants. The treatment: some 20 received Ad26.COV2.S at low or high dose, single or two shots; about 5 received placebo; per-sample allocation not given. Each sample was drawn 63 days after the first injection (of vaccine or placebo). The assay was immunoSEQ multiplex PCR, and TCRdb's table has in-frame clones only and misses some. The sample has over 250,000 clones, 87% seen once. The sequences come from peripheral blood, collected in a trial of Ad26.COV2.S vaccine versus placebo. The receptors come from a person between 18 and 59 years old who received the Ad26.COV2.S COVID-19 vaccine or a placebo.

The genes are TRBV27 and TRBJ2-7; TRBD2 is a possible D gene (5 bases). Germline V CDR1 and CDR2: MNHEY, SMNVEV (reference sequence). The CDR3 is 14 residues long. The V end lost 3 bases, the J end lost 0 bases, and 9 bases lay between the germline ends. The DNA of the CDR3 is TGTGCCAGCAGTTTGGAGCGGAACTCCTACGAGCAGTACTTC. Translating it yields CASSLERNSYEQYF.

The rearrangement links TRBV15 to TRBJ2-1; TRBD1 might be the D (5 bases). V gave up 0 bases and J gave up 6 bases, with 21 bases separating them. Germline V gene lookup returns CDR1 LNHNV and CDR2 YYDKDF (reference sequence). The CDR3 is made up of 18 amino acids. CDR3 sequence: CATSRDLGGAGLSNEQFF. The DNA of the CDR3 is TGTGCCACCAGCAGAGATCTAGGTGGGGCAGGGCTTAGCAATGAGCAGTTCTTC.

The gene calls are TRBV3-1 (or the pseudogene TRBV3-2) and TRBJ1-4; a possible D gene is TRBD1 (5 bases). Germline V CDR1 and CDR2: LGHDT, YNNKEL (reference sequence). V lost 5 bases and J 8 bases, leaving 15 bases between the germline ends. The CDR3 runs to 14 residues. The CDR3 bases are TGTGCCAGCAGCTCCCGGGGCATTGGGGAAAAACTGTTTTTT. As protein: CASSSRGIGEKLFF.

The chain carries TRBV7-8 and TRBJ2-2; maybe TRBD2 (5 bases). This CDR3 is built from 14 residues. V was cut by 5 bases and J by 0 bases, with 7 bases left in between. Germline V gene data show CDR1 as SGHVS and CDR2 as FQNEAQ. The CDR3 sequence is CASSRTANTGELFF. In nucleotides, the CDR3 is TGTGCCAGCAGCCGGACTGCGAACACCGGGGAGCTGTTTTTT.

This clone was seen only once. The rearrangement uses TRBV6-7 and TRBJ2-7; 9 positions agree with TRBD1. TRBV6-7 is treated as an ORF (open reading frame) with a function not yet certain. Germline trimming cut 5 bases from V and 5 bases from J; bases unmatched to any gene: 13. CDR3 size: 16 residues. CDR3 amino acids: CASSTYWDRESHEQYF. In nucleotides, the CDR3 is TGTGCCAGCAGTACCTATTGGGACAGGGAGTCACACGAGCAGTACTTC.

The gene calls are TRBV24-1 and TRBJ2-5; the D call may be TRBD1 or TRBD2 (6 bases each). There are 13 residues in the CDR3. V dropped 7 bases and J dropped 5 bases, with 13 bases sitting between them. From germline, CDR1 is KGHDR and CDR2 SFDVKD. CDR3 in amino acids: CATSEGGWETQYF. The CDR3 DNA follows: TGTGCCACCAGCGAAGGGGGGTGGGAGACCCAGTACTTC.

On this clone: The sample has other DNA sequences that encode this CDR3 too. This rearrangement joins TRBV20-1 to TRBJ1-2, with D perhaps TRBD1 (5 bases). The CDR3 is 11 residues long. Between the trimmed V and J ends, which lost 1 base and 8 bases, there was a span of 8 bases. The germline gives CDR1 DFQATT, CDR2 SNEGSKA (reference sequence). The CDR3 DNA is TGCAGTGCTAGAGTGGGGGGAGGCTACACCTTC. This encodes CSARVGGGYTF.

CDR3: CASSDSPGGSNYGYTF. In nucleotides, the CDR3 is TGTGCCAGCAGTGACAGTCCAGGGGGCTCTAACTATGGCTACACCTTC. V gene TRBV6-4 combines with J gene TRBJ1-2; 8 bases map to TRBD1. V shed 2 bases and J 0 bases; nucleotides not matched to a gene: 5. This CDR3 region has 16 residues. Germline V gene data show CDR1 as MRHNA and CDR2 as SNTAGT.

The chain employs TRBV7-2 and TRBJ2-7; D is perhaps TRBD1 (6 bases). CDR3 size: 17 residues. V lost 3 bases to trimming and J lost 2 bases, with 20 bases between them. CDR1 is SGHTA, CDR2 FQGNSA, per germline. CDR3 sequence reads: CASSLPGGTPTPYEQYF. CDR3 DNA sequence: TGTGCCAGCAGCTTGCCGGGTGGGACACCTACCCCCTACGAGCAGTACTTC.